The clone carrying this TCR beta chain showed up just a few times. What it binds is unknown. The sample originates from a study of blood T cells in healthy people across ages. Caucasian individuals from Russia who were healthy and aged about 6 to 95 acted as donors. Study-wide findings and caveats: Researchers judged that diversity estimates from one million T cells fell short of true values.

Using a J-beta primer mix together with a sample-barcoded 5' primer, a second PCR was run for roughly 6 to 11 cycles. TCRdb independently ran MiXCR on the 5' RACE reads; one entry per CDR3 protein. The sample shows around 800,000 distinct CDR3 sequences, approximately 53% of them seen only once. Trimming took off 7 bases at V and 2 bases at J, with 15 bases between the two ends. Germline-derived CDR1 and CDR2 are MNHEY and SVGAGI. CDR3 length: 14 amino acids. V usage is TRBV6-5 and J usage is TRBJ2-7; possible D gene TRBD2, 5 bases. The source of this sequence is a man older than 75 in good health. Specimen: blood. The CDR3 loop reads CASTLTRGAYEQYF. DNA for the CDR3: TGTGCCAGCACTCTAACCCGGGGAGCCTACGAGCAGTACTTC.